Below are 29 T cell receptor beta chains sequenced from a single sample in a study of Graves' ophthalmopathy and Graves' hyperthyroidism. RNA served as the template for amplifying TCR beta CDR3 regions. In the first round, RT-PCR was carried out with HTBI primers, and a multiplex PCR formed the second round. TCRdb independently ran MiXCR on the multiplex PCR reads; one entry per CDR3 protein. The sample yields about 700,000 distinct CDR3 sequences, 40% seen once. Sequences were obtained from peripheral blood. Every receptor here comes from an adult man with Graves' ophthalmopathy.

The CDR3 sequence: CSVDFRTGLNTEAFF. CDR3 in DNA: TGCAGCGTTGATTTCCGGACAGGGTTGAACACTGAAGCTTTCTTT. V and J are TRBV29-1 and TRBJ1-1; TRBD1 matches 8 bases. Trimming removed 3 bases from V and 0 bases from J; junction bases left unmatched: 6. This CDR3 has 15 amino acids. CDR1 is SQVTM and CDR2 is ANQGSEA in the germline V gene.

This clonotype was counted many times. The chain employs TRBV15 and TRBJ2-5, with 7 bases identical to TRBD2. The V gene end was trimmed by 2 bases and the J gene end by 5 bases; junction bases not matched to a gene: 2. This CDR3 has 13 residues. Germline lookup yields CDR1 LNHNV and CDR2 YYDKDF (reference sequence). The chain's CDR3 is CATSRLAVETQYF. The DNA for the CDR3 is TGTGCCACCAGCAGACTAGCGGTGGAGACCCAGTACTTC.

Points on this clonotype: Relative to the germline gene, one junction end is altered; a read error may explain this. V and J are TRBV20-1 and TRBJ2-5; D gene ambiguous. CDR3 length: 13 residues. Germline V gene sequence: CDR1 DFQATT, CDR2 SNEGSKA (reference sequence). Written as DNA, the CDR3 is TGCAGTGCTCTCCCCCCAGTCGGAGAGATCCAGTACTTC. It encodes CSALPPVGEIQYF.

This chain joins TRBV19 and TRBJ1-5; no firm D call. The V and J ends lost 3 bases and 2 bases respectively, with 14 bases between them. CDR3 size: 16 residues. CDR1 LNHDA and CDR2 SQIVND come from the germline V gene (reference sequence). The CDR3 spells CASSIPPVVGNQPQHF. The CDR3 DNA is TGTGCCAGTAGTATCCCCCCCGTGGTGGGCAATCAGCCCCAGCATTTT.

This clonotype was seen a single time. A much larger clone differs from this one at a single base, so this may be a read error. The chain joins TRBV7-7 to TRBJ2-5, with 9 bases matching TRBD1. Per germline, CDR1 SSHAT and CDR2 FNYEAQ (reference sequence). There are 15 residues in the CDR3. Here the CDR3 reads CASSPVGTGRETQYF. As DNA, the CDR3 is TGTGCTAGCAGCCCCGTCGGGACAGGGCGAGAGACCCAGTACTTC.

This clonotype occurred a few times. The rearrangement uses TRBV7-2 and TRBJ2-2, with D unresolved. CDR3 length: 16 residues. Trimming stripped 1 base from V and 4 bases from J, with 13 bases between. The germline gives CDR1 SGHTA, CDR2 FQGNSA. The CDR3 region has the DNA TGTGCCAGCAGCTTAGAAGGGTCGCTGATCACCGGGGAGCTGTTTTTT. This translates into CASSLEGSLITGELFF. The complete variable domain, with remaining parts taken from reference TRBV7-2 and TRBJ2-2, reads GAGVSQSPSNKVTEKGKDVELRCDPISGHTALYWYRQSLGQGLEFLIYFQGNSAPDKSGLPSDRFSAERTGGSVSTLTIQRTQQEDSAVYLCASSLEGSLITGELFFGEGSRLTVL.

The chain has TRBV11-2 and TRBJ2-7; D remains ambiguous. The V end lost 5 bases, the J end lost 2 bases, and 10 bases lay between the germline ends. CDR1 is SGHAT and CDR2 is FQNNGV in the germline V gene. The CDR3 is 13 amino acids. CDR3 nucleotide sequence: TGTGCCAGCAGCCAAAAGGTAACCTACGAGCAGTACTTC. Its translation: CASSQKVTYEQYF.

J is TRBJ1-4 and V is TRBV7-9, with 11 nucleotides matching TRBD1. The germline gives CDR1 SEHNR, CDR2 FQNEAQ (reference sequence). V dropped 4 bases and J dropped 8; count of bases not matched to a gene: 6. This CDR3 comprises 15 residues. DNA for the CDR3: TGTGCCAGCAGCTCTGGGGGGACAGGGGGGGAAAAACTGTTTTTT. As protein: CASSSGGTGGEKLFF.

V is TRBV29-1 and J is TRBJ1-3; 7 positions match TRBD1. Germline V gene data show CDR1 as SQVTM and CDR2 as ANQGSEA. This CDR3 is built from 14 residues. V shed 4 bases and J 3 bases; nucleotides not matched to a gene: 6. CDR3 in amino acids: CSVGPGGDGNTIYF. The CDR3 DNA reads as TGCAGCGTTGGTCCAGGGGGGGATGGAAACACCATATATTTT.

Worth noting for this clonotype: Here the CDR3 omits its conserved ending phenylalanine or tryptophan, so a read error is the likely source. It is unclear where the CDR3 begins or ends on the DNA, so no DNA is shown, and the CDR3 is as TCRdb lists it. The chain couples TRBV7-2 to TRBJ1-4; no DNA check was done on the table's D call, TRBD1. Germline V gives CDR1 SGHTA, CDR2 FQGNSA. The CDR3 comprises 8 residues, both ends counted. CDR3 residues: CASSRPKG.

This clonotype has at least ten counts. As DNA, the CDR3 is TGTGCCAGTACGGACAGGGGGACGAATGAAAAACTGTTTTTT. The encoded protein is CASTDRGTNEKLFF. J is TRBJ1-4 and V is TRBV19, with TRBD1 identical over 10 bases. This CDR3 has 14 residues. Germline V gene sequence: CDR1 LNHDA, CDR2 SQIVND (reference sequence). V was clipped by 7 bases and J by 5 bases; unmatched bases: 4.

The rearrangement links TRBV29-1 to TRBJ2-3, with TRBD2 matching over 8 bases. V dropped 7 bases and J dropped 4; count of bases not matched to a gene: 7. Germline loops: CDR1 SQVTM, CDR2 ANQGSEA. CDR3 length: 13 amino acids. CDR3 protein: CSAGLARPDTQYF. The CDR3 DNA reads as TGCAGCGCCGGACTAGCTAGGCCAGATACGCAGTATTTT.

Comments on this clonotype: A much larger clone lies one base from this, so it may be a read error. The chain recombines TRBV19 with TRBJ1-4, with D perhaps TRBD1 (5 bases). Looked up from germline, CDR1 is LNHDA and CDR2 is SQIVND (reference sequence). The CDR3 sequence is 14 residues long. In nucleotides, the CDR3 is TGTGCCAGTAGTATAAGACAGCCTAATGAAAGACTGTTTTTT. Its protein product is CASSIRQPNERLFF. Filled out from reference TRBV19 and TRBJ1-4, the complete variable domain reads DGGITQSPKYLFRKEGQNVTLSCEQNLNHDAMYWYRQDPGQGLRLIYYSQIVNDFQKGDIAEGYSVSREKKESFPLTVTSAQKNPTAFYLCASSIRQPNERLFFGSGTQLSVL.

This clonotype appeared many times. The rearrangement uses TRBV9 and TRBJ1-1, with D unresolved. Germline CDR1 SGDLS, CDR2 YYNGEE. This CDR3 is 13 amino acids long. Trimming cost V 4 bases and J 3 bases, with 10 bases left between them. CDR3 in amino acids: CASSFRTDTEAFF. For the CDR3, the DNA is TGTGCCAGCAGCTTCCGGACGGACACTGAAGCTTTCTTT.

This clonotype was picked up a small number of times. This chain uses TRBV10-3 with TRBJ2-6; tentative D call: TRBD1 (5 bases). Germline V gene lookup returns CDR1 ENHRY and CDR2 SYGVKD. The V end was cut by 5 bases, the J end by 9 bases, with 11 bases between. This CDR3 has 13 amino acids. CDR3 sequence (DNA): TGTGCCATCAGTCAGGGATTCGACAACGTCCTGACTTTC. Encoded protein: CAISQGFDNVLTF.

As concerns this clonotype: An end of the junction differs from the germline gene, which may be a read error. V is TRBV10-3 and J is TRBJ1-1; no clear D gene. The CDR3 is 14 amino acids. The germline CDR1 and CDR2 sequences are ENHRY and SYGVKD. The CDR3: CASSRDRGFTEAFF. As DNA, the CDR3 is TGTGCCAGCAGTCGCGATCGGGGTTTCACTGAAGCTTTCTTT.

The J gene is TRBJ1-5, the V gene TRBV10-2; 7 nucleotides line up with TRBD1. From germline, CDR1 is WSHSY and CDR2 SAAADI. V gave up 3 bases and J gave up 6 bases; unmatched junction bases: 5. This CDR3 has 14 residues. The CDR3 spells CASSDNRGGQPQHF. The DNA of the CDR3 is TGCGCCAGCAGTGATAACAGGGGCGGTCAGCCCCAGCATTTT.

To note about this clonotype: With a much larger clone just one base away, this may be a read error. The rearrangement links TRBV7-3 to TRBJ2-5; the match to TRBD1 covers 10 bases. Germline assignment: CDR1 SGHTA and CDR2 FQGTGA. The CDR3 spans 13 residues. The CDR3, as DNA: TGTGCCAGCAGCTCTAGGGGACAGGGGACCCGGTACTTC. The encoded protein is CASSSRGQGTRYF.

This clonotype was seen a few times. The CDR3 protein is CAIKGQGNTGELFF. For the CDR3, the DNA is TGTGCCATCAAGGGACAGGGAAACACCGGGGAGCTGTTTTTT. The chain has TRBV10-3 and TRBJ2-2, with 9 bases aligning to TRBD1. The germline V gene has CDR1 ENHRY and CDR2 SYGVKD. V dropped 7 bases and J dropped 2; count of bases not matched to a gene: 2. The CDR3 runs 14 residues.

This sequence joins TRBV20-1 and TRBJ2-5; 14 positions match TRBD2. The CDR3 contains 14 residues. Germline lookup yields CDR1 DFQATT and CDR2 SNEGSKA (reference sequence). Germline trimming cut 6 bases from V and 4 bases from J; bases unmatched to any gene: 4. In nucleotides, the CDR3 is TGCAGTGCCCGACTAGCGGGGGGGGGAGAGACCCAGTACTTC. Protein sequence: CSARLAGGGETQYF.

The sample holds one count of this clonotype. V gene TRBV20-1 combines with J gene TRBJ1-2; a possible D gene is TRBD1 (6 bases). This CDR3 contains 14 residues. The V gene lost 3 bases and the J gene lost 7 bases, with 18 bases spanning the gap. Germline lookup yields CDR1 DFQATT and CDR2 SNEGSKA (reference sequence). CDR3 region: CSASLWQGKFGYTF. The CDR3 nucleotides read TGCAGTGCTAGTCTCTGGCAGGGGAAGTTTGGCTACACCTTC.

The gene calls are TRBV11-1 and TRBJ1-2, with no clear D. The CDR3 totals 15 residues. The V end was cut by 5 bases, the J end by 3 bases, with 16 bases between. CDR1 is SGHAT and CDR2 is FQDESV in the germline V gene (reference sequence). The CDR3 here is CASSVEAGGYYGYTF. In DNA, the CDR3 is TGTGCCAGCAGCGTTGAAGCAGGAGGATACTATGGCTACACCTTC. Full variable domain (outside the CDR3, taken from reference TRBV11-1 and TRBJ1-2): EAEVAQSPRYKITEKSQAVAFWCDPISGHATLYWYRQILGQGPELLVQFQDESVVDDSQLPKDRFSAERLKGVDSTLKIQPAELGDSAMYLCASSVEAGGYYGYTFGSGTRLTVV.

The chain links TRBV9 to TRBJ2-7; 9 nucleotides align to TRBD2. Germline-derived CDR1 and CDR2 are SGDLS and YYNGEE. The CDR3 loop spans 16 amino acids. V gave up 5 bases and J gave up 5 bases; unmatched junction bases: 14. The CDR3 reads CASSYLAGVQGDEQYF. CDR3 nucleotide sequence: TGTGCCAGCAGTTACTTAGCGGGAGTGCAGGGGGACGAGCAGTACTTC.

The chain combines TRBV24-1 with TRBJ1-2; D may be TRBD1 (5 bases). The ends were cut back, 11 bases at V and 0 bases at J, with 24 bases in the middle. The CDR3 consists of 17 residues. Germline loops: CDR1 KGHDR, CDR2 SFDVKD. CDR3: CASMTRTQDQPNYGYTF. The CDR3 DNA is TGTGCCAGCATGACCAGGACACAAGACCAACCTAACTATGGCTACACCTTC.

This clonotype was detected ten times or more. This chain links TRBV29-1 with TRBJ2-7; D possibly corresponds to TRBD1 (5 bases). This CDR3 has 12 amino acids. The V and J ends lost 7 bases and 3 bases respectively, with 13 bases between them. From germline, CDR1 is SQVTM and CDR2 ANQGSEA. The CDR3 DNA reads TGCAGCGGTGGACACCGTCACTACGAGCAGTACTTC. Amino acids: CSGGHRHYEQYF.

V gene TRBV29-1 combines with J gene TRBJ1-1; 8 bases align to TRBD1. In germline, CDR1 is SQVTM, CDR2 ANQGSEA. The length of the CDR3 is 11 residues. V shed 8 bases, J shed 10 bases, and the junction held 9 bases outside the gene matches. DNA of the CDR3: TGCAGCTCACCAGGGGGCCGGCCAGCTTTCTTT. Translation: CSSPGGRPAFF.

This clonotype was seen a handful of times. The chain has TRBV20-1 and TRBJ2-7, with no clear D. With 4 bases removed from V and 2 bases from J, the gap between germline ends came to 15 bases. The germline gives CDR1 DFQATT, CDR2 SNEGSKA (reference sequence). The CDR3 runs 14 residues. The CDR3: CSATLYPDTYEQYF. The CDR3 DNA is TGCAGTGCTACCCTATACCCAGACACCTACGAGCAGTACTTC.

This chain joins TRBV29-1 and TRBJ2-7; 15 bases align to TRBD2. CDR3 size: 14 residues. Germline V CDR1 and CDR2: SQVTM, ANQGSEA. The DNA of the CDR3 is TGCAGTACACGGACTAGCGGGAGGGGCTACGAGCAGTACTTC. Protein sequence: CSTRTSGRGYEQYF.

In its sample, this clonotype was seen many times. V is TRBV29-1 and J is TRBJ1-2; 10 bases match TRBD1. This CDR3 has 14 amino acids. From germline, CDR1 is SQVTM and CDR2 ANQGSEA. The junction had 7 bases not matched to a gene; V was cut back by 2 bases and J by 7 bases. In DNA form, the CDR3 reads TGCAGCGTTGAACCCGGGACAGGGGCCGGTGGCTACACCTTC. Encoded protein: CSVEPGTGAGGYTF.